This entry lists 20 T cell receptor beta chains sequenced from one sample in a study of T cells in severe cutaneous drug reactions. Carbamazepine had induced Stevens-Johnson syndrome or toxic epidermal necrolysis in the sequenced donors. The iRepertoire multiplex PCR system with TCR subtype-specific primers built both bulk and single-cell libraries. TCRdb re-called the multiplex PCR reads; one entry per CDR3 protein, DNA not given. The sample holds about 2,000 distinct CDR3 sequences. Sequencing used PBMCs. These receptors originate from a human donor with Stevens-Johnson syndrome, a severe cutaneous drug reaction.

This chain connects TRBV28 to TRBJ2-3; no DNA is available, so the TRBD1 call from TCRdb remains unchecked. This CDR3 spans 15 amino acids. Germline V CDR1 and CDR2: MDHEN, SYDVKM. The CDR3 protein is CASSWPGLPLDTQYF. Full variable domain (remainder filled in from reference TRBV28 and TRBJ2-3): DVKVTQSSRYLVKRTGEKVFLECVQDMDHENMFWYRQDPGLGLRLIYFSYDVKMKEKGDIPEGYSVSREKKERFSLILESASTNQTSMYLCASSWPGLPLDTQYFGPGTRLTVL.

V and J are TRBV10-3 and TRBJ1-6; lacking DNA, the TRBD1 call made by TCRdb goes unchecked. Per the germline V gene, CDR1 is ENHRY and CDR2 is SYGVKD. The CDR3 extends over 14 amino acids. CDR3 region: CAIKQDRGGPPLHF.

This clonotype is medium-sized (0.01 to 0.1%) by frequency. The CDR3 reads CASRPKGGIGEQYF. This chain links TRBV27 with TRBJ2-7; there is no DNA to check the TCRdb D call of TRBD2. The CDR3 loop spans 14 amino acids. Per germline, CDR1 MNHEY and CDR2 SMNVEV (reference sequence).

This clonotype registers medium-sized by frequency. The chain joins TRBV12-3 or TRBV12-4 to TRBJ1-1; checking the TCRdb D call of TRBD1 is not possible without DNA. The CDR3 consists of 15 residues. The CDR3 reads CASAAEQEQNTEAFF.

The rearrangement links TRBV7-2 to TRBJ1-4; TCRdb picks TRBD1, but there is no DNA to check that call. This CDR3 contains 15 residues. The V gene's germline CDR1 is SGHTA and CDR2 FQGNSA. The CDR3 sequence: CASRLAPGLSEKLFF.

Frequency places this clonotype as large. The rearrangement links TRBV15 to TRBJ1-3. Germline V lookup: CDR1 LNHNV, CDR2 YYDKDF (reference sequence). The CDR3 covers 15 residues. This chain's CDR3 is CATSRDGNSGNTIYF.

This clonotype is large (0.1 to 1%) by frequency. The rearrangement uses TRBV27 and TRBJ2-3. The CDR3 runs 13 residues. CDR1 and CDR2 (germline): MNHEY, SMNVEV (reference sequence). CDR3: CASSFRGKDTQYF.

CDR3 amino acids: CASSMDAGGPSYEQYF. The chain has TRBV5-6 and TRBJ2-7; the TRBD1 assignment by TCRdb is unverifiable without DNA. This CDR3 is built from 16 residues. The germline CDR1 and CDR2 sequences are SGHDT and YYEEEE.

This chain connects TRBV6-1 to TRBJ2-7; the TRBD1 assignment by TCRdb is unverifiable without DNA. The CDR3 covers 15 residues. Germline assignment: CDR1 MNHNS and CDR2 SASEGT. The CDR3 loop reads CASTTTGTGGYEQYF.

The CDR3 sequence is CASSPGTSADTGELFF. The chain has TRBV28 and TRBJ2-2; TCRdb lists TRBD2, though no DNA is available to test this call. CDR3 length: 16 amino acids. Germline values: CDR1 MDHEN, CDR2 SYDVKM. Complete variable domain (other parts from reference TRBV28 and TRBJ2-2): DVKVTQSSRYLVKRTGEKVFLECVQDMDHENMFWYRQDPGLGLRLIYFSYDVKMKEKGDIPEGYSVSREKKERFSLILESASTNQTSMYLCASSPGTSADTGELFFGEGSRLTVL.

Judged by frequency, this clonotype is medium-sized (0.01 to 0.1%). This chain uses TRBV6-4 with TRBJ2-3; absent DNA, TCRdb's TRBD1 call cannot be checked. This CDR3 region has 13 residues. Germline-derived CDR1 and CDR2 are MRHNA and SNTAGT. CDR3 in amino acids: CASSDIGGHTQYF.

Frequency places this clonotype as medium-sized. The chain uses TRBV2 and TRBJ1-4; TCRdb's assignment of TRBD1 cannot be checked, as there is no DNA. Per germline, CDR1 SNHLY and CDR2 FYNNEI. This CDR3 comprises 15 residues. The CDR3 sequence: CASSENRASGEKLFF.

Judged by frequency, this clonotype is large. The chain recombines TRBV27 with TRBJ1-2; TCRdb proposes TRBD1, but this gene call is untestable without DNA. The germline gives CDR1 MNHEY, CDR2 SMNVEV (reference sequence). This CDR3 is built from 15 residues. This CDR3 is CASSRQQGGGAGYTF.

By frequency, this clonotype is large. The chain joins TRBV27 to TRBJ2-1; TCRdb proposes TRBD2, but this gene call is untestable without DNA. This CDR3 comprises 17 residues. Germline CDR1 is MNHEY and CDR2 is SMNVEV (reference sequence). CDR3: CASSSPLALGGANEQFF.

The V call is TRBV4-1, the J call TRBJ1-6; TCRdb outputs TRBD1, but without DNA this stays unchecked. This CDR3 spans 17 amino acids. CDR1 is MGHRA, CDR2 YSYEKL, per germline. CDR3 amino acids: CASSQAGQGERNSPLHF.

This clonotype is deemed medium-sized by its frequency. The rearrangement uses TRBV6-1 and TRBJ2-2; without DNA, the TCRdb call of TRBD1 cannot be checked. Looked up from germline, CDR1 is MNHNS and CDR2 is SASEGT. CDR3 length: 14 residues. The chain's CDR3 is CASRNGQYSGELFF.

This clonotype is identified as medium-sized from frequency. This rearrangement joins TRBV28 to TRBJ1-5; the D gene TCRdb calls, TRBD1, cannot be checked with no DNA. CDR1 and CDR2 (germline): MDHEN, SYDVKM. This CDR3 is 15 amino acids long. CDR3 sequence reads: CASSLIQGSNQPQHF.

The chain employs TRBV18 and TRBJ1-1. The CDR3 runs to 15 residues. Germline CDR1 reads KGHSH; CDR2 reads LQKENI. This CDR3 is CASSQSGGSNTEAFF.

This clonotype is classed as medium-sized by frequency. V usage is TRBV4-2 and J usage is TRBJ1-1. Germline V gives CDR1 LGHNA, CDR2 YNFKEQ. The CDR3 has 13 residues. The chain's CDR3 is CASSQVMYTEAFF.

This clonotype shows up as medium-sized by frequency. The CDR3 reads CASSLGGTGGYEQYF. This sequence joins TRBV7-9 and TRBJ2-7; TCRdb gives TRBD1 as the D gene, but with no DNA this cannot be confirmed. The CDR3 is made up of 15 amino acids. Germline CDR1 is SEHNR and CDR2 is FQNEAQ (reference sequence).